Listed below are T cell receptor beta chains from one sample, sequenced in a study of neurological immune-mediated disorders. TCRdb called the 5' RACE reads again in MiXCR, with one record for every CDR3 protein. The sample holds 60,000 to 70,000 distinct CDR3 sequences, around 5% seen once. Sequencing input: PBMCs. All receptors come from a human donor with multiple sclerosis. The donor label of this sample is uncertain. Both conserved end residues are trimmed from each CDR3.

v_call cdr3_aa
TRBV6-5 ASSYARTGGGTEAF
TRBV5-5 ASSLAGVSGYNEQF
TRBV5-4 ASSLTGSSVHHGYT
TRBV4-1 ASSQEGGGLNRADTQY
TRBV6-6 ASSYSRPGGPTYNEQF
TRBV5-1 ASSLTGVNTEAF
TRBV6-6 ASSSGRTLNVY
TRBV5-1 ASSLRGTGVGYT
TRBV11-1 ASSSSPYRGTYEQY
TRBV20-1 SLSDGGLSYEQY
TRBV5-5 ASSTRDRVEYGYT
TRBV20-1 SAPPRGTEAF
TRBV20-1 SAIHPGQTYEQY
TRBV5-1 ASSLGQGTDEQF
TRBV19 ASSITPDYYNEQF
TRBV5-1 ASSPTGTSGDIGELF
TRBV6-5 ASSTSSYNSPLH
TRBV29-1 SVDGGNSNQPQH
TRBV12-3/TRBV12-4 ASSSYPTLYEQY
TRBV3-1 ASSQVVSTDTQY
TRBV12-3/TRBV12-4 ASTPTGGKNIQY
TRBV4-1 ASSRQTNYGYT
TRBV7-9 ASSLGVNIYEQY
TRBV7-9 ASSARRRVTDTQY
TRBV6-2/TRBV6-3 ASSYEGQFNEQF
TRBV5-1 ASSLEASGRGEQF
TRBV7-2 ASSSYGDTQY
TRBV7-2 ASSHRDLYGYT
TRBV4-2 ASSQVTSGGPGDTQY
TRBV7-2 ASSTGQGERGYT
TRBV7-9 ASSEGINQPQH
TRBV4-2 ASSQEVREGEQY
TRBV4-3 ASSQDRDVGELF
TRBV29-1 SVDGPKETQY
TRBV5-1 ASSSGLAVYNEQF
TRBV5-1 ASSFTGAVYSPLH
TRBV5-1 ASSPGQYNEQF
TRBV7-9 ASSPTGLAYEQY
TRBV5-1 ASSLQRGGADTQY
TRBV3-1 ASSQVLDRANYGYT
TRBV7-6 ASSLVGGMQETQY
TRBV12-3/TRBV12-4 ASTGSGQLYGYT
TRBV20-1 SARGSSGGAGGSTDTQY
TRBV20-1 SAVRQPQH
TRBV7-9 ASSPPTGRMNTEAF
TRBV14 ASSQATATGELF
TRBV7-2 ASSIGLAYNEQF
TRBV14 ASSATFGGNTGELF
TRBV10-3 AISLQQGAPETQY
TRBV20-1 SAKLAGAEDTQY
TRBV11-2 ASSTSLAGTQY
TRBV7-3 ASSLEGFYNEQF
TRBV20-1 SALGLAGTSSREQY
TRBV2 ASSDLGTGDGNTEAF
TRBV20-1 SAFNRGGTYEQY